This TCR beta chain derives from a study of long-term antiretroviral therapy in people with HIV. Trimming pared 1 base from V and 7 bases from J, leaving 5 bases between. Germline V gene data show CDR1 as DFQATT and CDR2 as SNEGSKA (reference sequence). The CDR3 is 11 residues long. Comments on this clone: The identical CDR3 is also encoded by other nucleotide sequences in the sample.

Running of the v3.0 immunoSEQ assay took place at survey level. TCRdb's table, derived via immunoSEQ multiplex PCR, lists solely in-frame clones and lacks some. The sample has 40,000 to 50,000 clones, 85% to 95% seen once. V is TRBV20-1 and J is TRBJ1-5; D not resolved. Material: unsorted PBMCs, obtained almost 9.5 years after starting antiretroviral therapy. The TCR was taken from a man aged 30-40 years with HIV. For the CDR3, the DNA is TGCAGTGCTAGAGTCGGCCAGCCCCAGCATTTT. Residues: CSARVGQPQHF.